This section outlines one T cell receptor beta chain sequence together with its context. What it binds is not known. Method: immunoSEQ multiplex PCR; TCRdb's copy keeps in-frame clones and lacks some. The profile shows 100,000 to 150,000 clones, 89% of them singletons. The entry originates in a study of cytomegalovirus exposure and HLA in healthy donors. Findings of the study overall: One later analysis, an examination of the roughly 130 validation repertoires, found that first-cohort TCR clusters tended to co-occur in them.

The TCR comes from a woman under 30 in good health and CMV-seronegative. Sequencing used PBMCs.

Here the CDR3 reads CASSDSGLAGGKNTQYF. The DNA for the CDR3 is TGTGCCAGCAGTGATTCGGGACTAGCGGGGGGTAAAAATACGCAGTATTTT. The rearrangement joins TRBV6-4 to TRBJ2-3; 15 bases agree with TRBD2. Losses at the gene ends were 3 bases for V and 7 bases for J; bases not matched to a gene: 8. Germline CDR1 reads MRHNA; CDR2 reads SNTAGT. The CDR3 extends over 17 amino acids.